This T cell receptor beta chain is from a study of T-cell memory formation after mild COVID-19. MiXCR, run by TCRdb on the 5' RACE reads, gives a single entry per CDR3 protein. The table lists a few hundred thousand distinct CDR3 sequences, roughly a fifth of them singletons, with roughly 21% in the top ten. This CDR3 is built from 15 residues. CDR1 and CDR2 from the germline V gene are MNHNS and SASEGT. J gave up 1 base and V 8 bases, and 10 bases lay outside the gene matches. This sequence was found in a man aged 18 to 35 who had mild COVID-19 (a few samples of this study predate the infection). Cell type and time point are not known. The V call is TRBV6-1, the J call TRBJ1-1; 7 bases line up with TRBD1. The sequencing input was PBMCs or a T cell subset sorted from them (not recorded which). The DNA of the CDR3 is TGTGCCAGCGGGAGAGACAGGGCCAGGAACACTGAAGCTTTCTTT. It translates to CASGRDRARNTEAFF.